The rows below give T cell receptor beta chains drawn from one sample of a study of blood T cell repertoires in COVID-19. TCRdb's copy holds only in-frame clones and misses some; the assay was immunoSEQ multiplex PCR. In the table there are 200,000 to 250,000 clones, around 80% of which are singletons. Material: peripheral blood. These receptors were collected from a woman aged 55 to 70 who had recovered from COVID-19. The CDR3 runs from the conserved cysteine through the conserved F or W. Fields, in order: clone size, V gene, D gene, J gene, CDR3 DNA, CDR3 protein. A D gene is named only where the DNA matches it firmly. Clone size is shown for a subset of rows, as once, few, many or a class of expanded clone.

size: NA; V: TRBV6-1; D: TRBD2; J: TRBJ2-7; DNA: TGTGCCAGCAGTGACGCCAGCGGGGGAACGACCCGCGAGCAGTACTTC; CDR3: CASSDASGGTTREQYF
size: NA; V: TRBV5-1; D: TRBD2; J: TRBJ2-5; DNA: TGCGCCAGCAGCCCTGGGACGGGGGGTGGAGAGACCCAGTACTTC; CDR3: CASSPGTGGGETQYF
size: NA; V: TRBV6-5; D: NA; J: TRBJ1-2; DNA: TGTGCCAGCAGTTACTCGAAGCGGGCGAACTATGGCTACACCTTC; CDR3: CASSYSKRANYGYTF
size: NA; V: TRBV5-4; D: NA; J: TRBJ2-7; DNA: TGTGCCAGCAGCTTCGGCAGGGCCTACGAGCAGTACTTC; CDR3: CASSFGRAYEQYF
size: NA; V: TRBV9; D: TRBD2; J: TRBJ2-3; DNA: TGTGCCAGCAGTATGGGAGCGGGGGGAAACACAGATACGCAGTATTTT; CDR3: CASSMGAGGNTDTQYF
size: NA; V: TRBV18; D: TRBD1; J: TRBJ2-2; DNA: TGTGCCAGCTCACCACCAGCACGGACAGGGCACACCGGGGAGCTGTTTTTT; CDR3: CASSPPARTGHTGELFF
size: NA; V: TRBV18; D: NA; J: TRBJ1-3; DNA: TGTGCCAGCTCACCGGGACTGGCAGACTCTGGAAACACCATATATTTT; CDR3: CASSPGLADSGNTIYF
size: NA; V: TRBV7-9; D: NA; J: TRBJ1-2; DNA: TGTGCCAGCAGCGGTGGGCAGGACAGAGGCTACACCTTC; CDR3: CASSGGQDRGYTF
size: few; V: TRBV6-6; D: NA; J: TRBJ1-2; DNA: TGTGCCAGCAGTCCCACAGGGTTCAATGGCTACACCTTC; CDR3: CASSPTGFNGYTF
size: NA; V: TRBV6-1; D: TRBD1; J: TRBJ1-2; DNA: TGTGCCAGCAGTGACAGGGGGCGCTATGGCTACACCTTC; CDR3: CASSDRGRYGYTF
size: many; V: TRBV10-1; D: TRBD2; J: TRBJ2-1; DNA: TGCGCCAGCAGTGATGCGGGACTAGATAGTGAGCAGTTCTTC; CDR3: CASSDAGLDSEQFF
size: NA; V: TRBV7-9; D: TRBD1; J: TRBJ2-1; DNA: TGTGCCAGCAGCGCCCCCGGGACAGGGGATTACAATGAGCAGTTCTTC; CDR3: CASSAPGTGDYNEQFF
size: NA; V: TRBV7-9; D: NA; J: TRBJ1-2; DNA: TGTGCCAGCAGCTCAGGACAGTTCTATGGCTACACCTTC; CDR3: CASSSGQFYGYTF
size: many; V: TRBV10-3; D: NA; J: TRBJ1-3; DNA: TGTGCCATCAGAGACAGCTCTGGAAACACCATATATTTT; CDR3: CAIRDSSGNTIYF
size: NA; V: TRBV5-4; D: TRBD2; J: TRBJ2-1; DNA: TGTGCCAGCAGCCGGACTAGCGGGGGAGTATACAATGAGCAGTTCTTC; CDR3: CASSRTSGGVYNEQFF
size: once; V: TRBV7-2; D: NA; J: TRBJ2-3; DNA: TGTGCCAGCAGCTTGTCAGGGATCGCAGATACGCAGTATTTT; CDR3: CASSLSGIADTQYF
size: NA; V: TRBV9; D: TRBD1; J: TRBJ2-5; DNA: TGTGCCAGCAGCGTCCGAGACAGGGAAGGAGAGACCCAGTACTTC; CDR3: CASSVRDREGETQYF
size: NA; V: TRBV5-4; D: TRBD1; J: TRBJ1-1; DNA: TGTGCCAGCAGCCCCGGACAGGGATTAAACACTGAAGCTTTCTTT; CDR3: CASSPGQGLNTEAFF
size: NA; V: TRBV6-5; D: TRBD1; J: TRBJ2-7; DNA: TGTGCCAGCATTACCGGGACAGGGGTCCAGAAGCAGTACTTC; CDR3: CASITGTGVQKQYF
size: NA; V: TRBV18; D: NA; J: TRBJ1-1; DNA: TGTGCCAGCTCCCCTTTGAACACTGAAGCTTTCTTT; CDR3: CASSPLNTEAFF
size: once; V: TRBV9; D: TRBD1; J: TRBJ2-2; DNA: TGTGCCAGCAGCAGGGGACAGGGTACCGGGGAGCTGTTTTTT; CDR3: CASSRGQGTGELFF
size: NA; V: TRBV5-1; D: NA; J: TRBJ1-4; DNA: TGCGCCAGCAGCTTGGCCGGCGGGTCTATAGCTAATGAAAAACTGTTTTTT; CDR3: CASSLAGGSIANEKLFF
size: NA; V: TRBV2; D: TRBD2; J: TRBJ2-3; DNA: TGTGCCAGCAGAAAGCGGGGGGCCTTGCGGGGGCGCGATACGCAGTATTTT; CDR3: CASRKRGALRGRDTQYF
size: NA; V: TRBV5-4; D: NA; J: TRBJ2-3; DNA: TGTGCCAGCACCGCGGGACTTCCCACAGATACGCAGTATTTT; CDR3: CASTAGLPTDTQYF
size: NA; V: TRBV18; D: NA; J: TRBJ1-1; DNA: TGTGCCAGCTCACCACCGTTCGGCGGAAAGAACACTGAAGCTTTCTTT; CDR3: CASSPPFGGKNTEAFF
size: NA; V: TRBV2; D: TRBD1; J: TRBJ1-1; DNA: TGTGCCGGATCTAAGGACAGGGGGCAAACTGAAGCTTTCTTT; CDR3: CAGSKDRGQTEAFF
size: few; V: TRBV6-1; D: TRBD1; J: TRBJ2-1; DNA: TGTGCCAGCAGTGAAGAGTTCGGGACAGGGTACAATGAGCAGTTCTTC; CDR3: CASSEEFGTGYNEQFF
size: NA; V: TRBV30; D: NA; J: TRBJ1-2; DNA: TGTGCCTGGGGCAGCGGGACTAACTATGGCTACACCTTC; CDR3: CAWGSGTNYGYTF
size: NA; V: TRBV27; D: NA; J: TRBJ1-6; DNA: TGTGCCAGCAGTAGGACAGCCCTTCCCTATAATTCACCCCTCCACTTT; CDR3: CASSRTALPYNSPLHF
size: NA; V: TRBV6-5; D: TRBD1; J: TRBJ1-4; DNA: TGTGCCAGCAGGCCAATGGGACAGCCTGGTGAAAAACTGTTTTTT; CDR3: CASRPMGQPGEKLFF
size: NA; V: TRBV5-6; D: TRBD1; J: TRBJ2-3; DNA: TGTGCCAGCAGCCTGGGGACAGGGATTTCGGATACGCAGTATTTT; CDR3: CASSLGTGISDTQYF
size: NA; V: TRBV19; D: TRBD1; J: TRBJ2-7; DNA: TGTGCCAGTAGTGACAGGGGGAGCGAGCAGTACTTC; CDR3: CASSDRGSEQYF
size: NA; V: TRBV27; D: NA; J: TRBJ2-7; DNA: TGTGCCAGCCACCCCGATGCGGACAAGCCCTACGAGCAGTACTTC; CDR3: CASHPDADKPYEQYF
size: NA; V: TRBV20-1; D: NA; J: TRBJ1-1; DNA: TGCAGTGCTAGCGGACTTGAAGCTTTCTTT; CDR3: CSASGLEAFF
size: NA; V: TRBV7-6; D: NA; J: TRBJ2-5; DNA: TGTGCCAGCAGCCGCGGGGAGACCCAGTACTTC; CDR3: CASSRGETQYF
size: NA; V: TRBV6-2/TRBV6-3; D: TRBD2; J: TRBJ2-1; DNA: TGTGCCAGCAGCCCCAGACTAGCGGGGGGGCCTTACAATGAGCAGTTCTTC; CDR3: CASSPRLAGGPYNEQFF
size: NA; V: TRBV9; D: TRBD2; J: TRBJ2-7; DNA: TGTGCCAGCAGCGTTGGACTAGCGGGGGACCCCTACGAGCAGTACTTC; CDR3: CASSVGLAGDPYEQYF
size: NA; V: TRBV10-3; D: TRBD1; J: TRBJ2-5; DNA: TGTGCCATCAGAGACGTGAGGGGGCTCGGAGAGACCCAGTACTTC; CDR3: CAIRDVRGLGETQYF